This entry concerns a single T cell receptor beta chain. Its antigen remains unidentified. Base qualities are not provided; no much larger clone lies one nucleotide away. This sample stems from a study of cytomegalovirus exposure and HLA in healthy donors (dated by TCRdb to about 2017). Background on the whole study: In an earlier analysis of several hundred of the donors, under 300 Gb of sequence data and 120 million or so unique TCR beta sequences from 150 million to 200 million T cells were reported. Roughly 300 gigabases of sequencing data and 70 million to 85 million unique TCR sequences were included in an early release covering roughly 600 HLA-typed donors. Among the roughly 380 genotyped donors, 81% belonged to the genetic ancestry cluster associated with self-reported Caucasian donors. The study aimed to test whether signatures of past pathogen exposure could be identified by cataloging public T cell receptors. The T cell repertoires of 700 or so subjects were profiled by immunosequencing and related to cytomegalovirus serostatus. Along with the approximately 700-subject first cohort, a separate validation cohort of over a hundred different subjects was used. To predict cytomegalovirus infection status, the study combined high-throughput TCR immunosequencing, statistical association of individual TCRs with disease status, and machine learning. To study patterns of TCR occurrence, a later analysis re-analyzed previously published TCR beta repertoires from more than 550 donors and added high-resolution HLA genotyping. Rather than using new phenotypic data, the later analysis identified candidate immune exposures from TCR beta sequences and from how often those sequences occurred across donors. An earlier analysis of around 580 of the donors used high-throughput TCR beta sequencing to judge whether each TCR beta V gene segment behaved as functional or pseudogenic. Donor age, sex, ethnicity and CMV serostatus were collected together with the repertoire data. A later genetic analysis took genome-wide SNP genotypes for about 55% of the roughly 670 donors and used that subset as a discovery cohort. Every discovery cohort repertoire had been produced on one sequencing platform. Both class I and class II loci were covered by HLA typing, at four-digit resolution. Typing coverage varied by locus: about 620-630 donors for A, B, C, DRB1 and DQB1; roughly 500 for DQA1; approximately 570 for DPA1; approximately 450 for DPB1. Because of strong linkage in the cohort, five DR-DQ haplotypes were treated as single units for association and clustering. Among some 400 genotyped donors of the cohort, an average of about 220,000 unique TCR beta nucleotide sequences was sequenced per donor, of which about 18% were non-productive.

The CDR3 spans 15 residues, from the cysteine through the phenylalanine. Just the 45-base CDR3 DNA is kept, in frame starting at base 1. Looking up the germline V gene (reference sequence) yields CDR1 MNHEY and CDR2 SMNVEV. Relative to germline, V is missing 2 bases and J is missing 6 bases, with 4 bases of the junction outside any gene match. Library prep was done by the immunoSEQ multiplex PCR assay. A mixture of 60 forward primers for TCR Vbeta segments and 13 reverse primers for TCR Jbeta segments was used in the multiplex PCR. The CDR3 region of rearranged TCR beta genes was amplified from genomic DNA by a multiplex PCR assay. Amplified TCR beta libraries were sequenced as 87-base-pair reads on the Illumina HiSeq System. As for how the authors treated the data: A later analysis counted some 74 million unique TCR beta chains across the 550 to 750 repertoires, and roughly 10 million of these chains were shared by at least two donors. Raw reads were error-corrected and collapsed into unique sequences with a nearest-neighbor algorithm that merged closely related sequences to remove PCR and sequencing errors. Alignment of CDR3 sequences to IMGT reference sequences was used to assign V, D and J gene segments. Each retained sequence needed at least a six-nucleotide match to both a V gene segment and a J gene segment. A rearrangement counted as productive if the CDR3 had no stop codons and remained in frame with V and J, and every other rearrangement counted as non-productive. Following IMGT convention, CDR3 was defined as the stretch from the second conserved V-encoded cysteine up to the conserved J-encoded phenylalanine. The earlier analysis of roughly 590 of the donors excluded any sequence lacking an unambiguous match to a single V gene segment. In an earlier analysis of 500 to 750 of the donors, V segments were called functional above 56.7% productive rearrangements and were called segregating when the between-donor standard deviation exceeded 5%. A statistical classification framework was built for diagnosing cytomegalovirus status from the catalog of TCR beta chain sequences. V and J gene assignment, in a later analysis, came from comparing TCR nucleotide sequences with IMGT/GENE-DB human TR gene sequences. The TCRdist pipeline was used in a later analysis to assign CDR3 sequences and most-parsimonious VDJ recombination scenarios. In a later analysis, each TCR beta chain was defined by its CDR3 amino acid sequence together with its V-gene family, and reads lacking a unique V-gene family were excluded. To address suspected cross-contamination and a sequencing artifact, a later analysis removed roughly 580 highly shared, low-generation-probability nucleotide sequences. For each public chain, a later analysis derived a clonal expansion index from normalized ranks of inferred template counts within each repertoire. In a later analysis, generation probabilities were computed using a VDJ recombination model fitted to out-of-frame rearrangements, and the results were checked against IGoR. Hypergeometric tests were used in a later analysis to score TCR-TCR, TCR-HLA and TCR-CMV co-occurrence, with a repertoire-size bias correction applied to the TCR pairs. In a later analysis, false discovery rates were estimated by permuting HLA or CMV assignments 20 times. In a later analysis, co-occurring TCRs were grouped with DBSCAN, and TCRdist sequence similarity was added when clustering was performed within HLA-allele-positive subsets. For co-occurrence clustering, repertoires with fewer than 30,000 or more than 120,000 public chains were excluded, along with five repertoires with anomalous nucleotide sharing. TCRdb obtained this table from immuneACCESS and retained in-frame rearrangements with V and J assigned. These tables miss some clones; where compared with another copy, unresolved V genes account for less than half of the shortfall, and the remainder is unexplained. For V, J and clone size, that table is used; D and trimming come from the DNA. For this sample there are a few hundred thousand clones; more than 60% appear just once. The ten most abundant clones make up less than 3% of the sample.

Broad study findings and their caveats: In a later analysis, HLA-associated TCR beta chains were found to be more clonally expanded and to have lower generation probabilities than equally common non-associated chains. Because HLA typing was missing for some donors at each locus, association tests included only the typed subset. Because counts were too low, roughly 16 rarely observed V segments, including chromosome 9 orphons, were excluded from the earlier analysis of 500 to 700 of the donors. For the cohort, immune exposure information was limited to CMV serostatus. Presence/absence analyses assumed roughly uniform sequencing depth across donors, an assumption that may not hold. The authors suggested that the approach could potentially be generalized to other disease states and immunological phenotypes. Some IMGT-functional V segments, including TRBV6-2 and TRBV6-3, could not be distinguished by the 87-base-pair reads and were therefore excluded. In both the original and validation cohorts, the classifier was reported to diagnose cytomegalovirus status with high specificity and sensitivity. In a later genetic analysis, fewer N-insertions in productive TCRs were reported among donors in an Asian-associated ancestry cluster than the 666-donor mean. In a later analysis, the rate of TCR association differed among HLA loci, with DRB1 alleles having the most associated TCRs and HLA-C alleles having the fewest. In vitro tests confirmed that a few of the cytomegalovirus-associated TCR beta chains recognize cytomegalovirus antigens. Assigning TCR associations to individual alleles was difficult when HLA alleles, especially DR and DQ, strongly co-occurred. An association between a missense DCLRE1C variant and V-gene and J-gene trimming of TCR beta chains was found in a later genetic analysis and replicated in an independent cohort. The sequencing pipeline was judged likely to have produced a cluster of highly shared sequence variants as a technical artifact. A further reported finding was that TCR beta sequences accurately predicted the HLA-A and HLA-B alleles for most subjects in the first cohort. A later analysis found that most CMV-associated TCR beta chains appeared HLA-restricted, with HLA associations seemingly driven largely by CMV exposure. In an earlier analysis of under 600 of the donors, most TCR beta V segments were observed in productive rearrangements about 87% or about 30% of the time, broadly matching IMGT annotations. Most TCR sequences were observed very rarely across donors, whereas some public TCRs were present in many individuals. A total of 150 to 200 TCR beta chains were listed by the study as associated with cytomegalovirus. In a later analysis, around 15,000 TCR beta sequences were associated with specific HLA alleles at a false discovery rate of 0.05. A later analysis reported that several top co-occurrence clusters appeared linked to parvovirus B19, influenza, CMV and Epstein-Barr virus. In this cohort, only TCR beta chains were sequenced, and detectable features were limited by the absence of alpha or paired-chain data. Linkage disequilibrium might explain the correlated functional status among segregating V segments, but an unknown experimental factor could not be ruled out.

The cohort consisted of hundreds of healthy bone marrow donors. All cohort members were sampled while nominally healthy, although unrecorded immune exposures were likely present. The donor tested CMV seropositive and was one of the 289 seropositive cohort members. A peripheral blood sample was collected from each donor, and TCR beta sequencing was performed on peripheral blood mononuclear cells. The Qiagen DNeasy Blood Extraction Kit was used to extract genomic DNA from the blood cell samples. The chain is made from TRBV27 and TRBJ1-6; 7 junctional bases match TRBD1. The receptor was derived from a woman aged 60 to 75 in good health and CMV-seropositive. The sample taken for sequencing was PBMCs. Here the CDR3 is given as CASSLTGQRNSPLHF. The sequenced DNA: TGTGCCAGCAGTTTAACGGGACAGCGTAATTCACCCCTCCACTTT.